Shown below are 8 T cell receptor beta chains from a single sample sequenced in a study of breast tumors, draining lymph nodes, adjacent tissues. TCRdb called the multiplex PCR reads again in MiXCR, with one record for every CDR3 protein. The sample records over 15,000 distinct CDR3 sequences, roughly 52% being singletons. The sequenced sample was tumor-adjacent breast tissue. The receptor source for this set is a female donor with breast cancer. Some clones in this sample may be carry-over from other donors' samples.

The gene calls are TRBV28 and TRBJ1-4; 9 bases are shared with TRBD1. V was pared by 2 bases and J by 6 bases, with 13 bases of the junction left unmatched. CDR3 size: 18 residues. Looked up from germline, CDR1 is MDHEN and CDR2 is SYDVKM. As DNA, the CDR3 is TGTGCCAGCAGTTTAACTTCGACAGGGGGACGAGGGGATGAAAAACTGTTTTTT. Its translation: CASSLTSTGGRGDEKLFF.

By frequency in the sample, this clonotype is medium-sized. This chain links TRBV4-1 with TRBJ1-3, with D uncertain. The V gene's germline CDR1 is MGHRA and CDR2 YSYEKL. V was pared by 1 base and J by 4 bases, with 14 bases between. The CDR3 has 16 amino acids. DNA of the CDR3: TGCGCCAGCAGCCAAGGTCAGGCCTTCTTCGGAAACACCATATATTTT. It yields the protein CASSQGQAFFGNTIYF.

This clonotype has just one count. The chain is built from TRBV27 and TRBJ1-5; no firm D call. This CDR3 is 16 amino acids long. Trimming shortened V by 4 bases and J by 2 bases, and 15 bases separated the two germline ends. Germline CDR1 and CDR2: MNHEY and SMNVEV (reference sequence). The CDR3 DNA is TGTGCCAGCAGTTCAATCCCCCCAGGCCGCAATCAGCCCCAGCATTTT. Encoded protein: CASSSIPPGRNQPQHF.

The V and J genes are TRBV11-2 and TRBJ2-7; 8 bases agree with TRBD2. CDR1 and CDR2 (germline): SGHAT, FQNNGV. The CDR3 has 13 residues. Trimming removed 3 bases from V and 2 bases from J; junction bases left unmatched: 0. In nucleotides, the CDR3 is TGTGCCAGCAGCTTCGGGGGGGCCTACGAGCAGTACTTC. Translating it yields CASSFGGAYEQYF.

The CDR3 DNA is TGTGCCAGCAGCTCCTGGGACGGGAGCTCCTACGAGCAGTACTTC. This sequence encodes CASSSWDGSSYEQYF. The chain uses TRBV7-9 and TRBJ2-7; tentatively, D is TRBD2 (6 bases). CDR3 length equals 15 residues. V lost 4 bases and J lost 0, with 13 bases in between. CDR1 is SEHNR, CDR2 FQNEAQ, per germline (reference sequence).

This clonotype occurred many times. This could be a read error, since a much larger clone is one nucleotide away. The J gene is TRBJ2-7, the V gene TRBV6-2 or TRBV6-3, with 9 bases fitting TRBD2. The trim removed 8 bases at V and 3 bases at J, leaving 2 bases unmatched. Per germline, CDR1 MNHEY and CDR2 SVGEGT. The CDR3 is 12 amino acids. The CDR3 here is CASEREDYEQYF. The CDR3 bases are TGTGCCAGCGAGCGGGAGGACTACGAGCAGTACTTC.

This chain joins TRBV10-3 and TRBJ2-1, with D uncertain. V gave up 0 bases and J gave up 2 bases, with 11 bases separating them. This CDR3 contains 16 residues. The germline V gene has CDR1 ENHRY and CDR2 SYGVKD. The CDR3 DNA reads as TGTGCCATCAGTGAGTCTGATGGTCTAACCTACAATGAGCAGTTCTTC. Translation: CAISESDGLTYNEQFF.

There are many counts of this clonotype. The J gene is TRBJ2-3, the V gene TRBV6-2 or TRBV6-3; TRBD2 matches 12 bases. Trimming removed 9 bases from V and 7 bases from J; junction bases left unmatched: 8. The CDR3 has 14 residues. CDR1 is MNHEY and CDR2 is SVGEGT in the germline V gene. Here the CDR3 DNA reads TGTGCCAGTCAGCCGGGACTAGCGGGCCATACGCAGTATTTT. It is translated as CASQPGLAGHTQYF.